Described below is a single T cell receptor beta chain sequence and its context. Its antigen remains unknown. V was shortened by 6 bases and J by 5 bases, with 17 bases between the two germline ends. CDR3 size: 14 residues. Germline V gives CDR1 GTSNPN, CDR2 SVGIG (reference sequence). This entry is derived from a study of shared clonotypes between healthy human individuals. Broader study findings: The study sampled only blood, and tissue repertoires likely differ.

Replicate sorted-subset PCRs were loaded with around 220 ng DNA, about 31,000 T cell genomes. Produced via immunoSEQ multiplex PCR; TCRdb's table is partial and in-frame only. There are about 710,000 clones in the sample; over 60% occur only once, and under 2% lies in the top ten. The chain carries TRBV30 and TRBJ1-3; D unclear. The sample was memory CD4+ T cells sorted from blood. As to subset: CD45RA-negative fraction. The TCR sequence derives from a woman in her thirties in good health. The CDR3 DNA reads TGTGCCTGCCATGGACGGAGAAAGAGAAACACCATATATTTT. This translates into CACHGRRKRNTIYF. Complete variable domain (other parts from reference TRBV30 and TRBJ1-3): SQTIHQWPATLVQPVGSPLSLECTVEGTSNPNLYWYRQAAGRGLQLLFYSVGIGQISSEVPQNLSASRPQDRQFILSSKKLLLSDSGFYLCACHGRRKRNTIYFGEGSWLTVV.